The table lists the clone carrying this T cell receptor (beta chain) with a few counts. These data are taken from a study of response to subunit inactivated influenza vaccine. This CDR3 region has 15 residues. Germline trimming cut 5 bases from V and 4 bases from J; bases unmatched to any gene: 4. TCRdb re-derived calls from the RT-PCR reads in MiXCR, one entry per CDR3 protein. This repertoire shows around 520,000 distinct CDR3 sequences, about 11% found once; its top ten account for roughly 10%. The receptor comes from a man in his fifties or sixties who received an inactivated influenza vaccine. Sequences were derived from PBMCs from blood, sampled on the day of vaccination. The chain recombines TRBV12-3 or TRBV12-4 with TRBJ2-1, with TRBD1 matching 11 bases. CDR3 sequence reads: CASSLDRGLYNEQFF. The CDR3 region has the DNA TGTGCCAGCAGTCTGGACAGGGGGCTTTACAATGAGCAGTTCTTC.